This T cell receptor (beta chain) was recorded in a study of breast tumors, draining lymph nodes, adjacent tissues. Study observations and caveats: Tumor TCR diversity was below lymph nodes but above nontumor tissue. Luminal-like breast cancer showed significantly greater tumor-nontumor repertoire similarity than basal-like breast cancer did. The data were judged consistent with most tumor T cells coming from lymph node and expanding in tumor.

TCRdb called the multiplex PCR reads again in MiXCR, with one record for every CDR3 protein. The repertoire holds tens of thousands of distinct CDR3 sequences, with roughly 30% as singletons. In regard to this clonotype: The antigen is undetermined. The junction does not match germline at one end; this may be a read error.

Axillary draining lymph nodes of breast cancer patients supplied the node samples. The CDR3 has 13 amino acids. Germline V gives CDR1 SQVTM, CDR2 ANQGSEA. V gene TRBV29-1 combines with J gene TRBJ2-3, with TRBD1 matching 7 bases. The sequence derives from a female donor with breast cancer. Some clones in this sample may be carry-over from other donors' samples. Material for sequencing was axillary lymph node tissue. In DNA form, the CDR3 reads TGCGGCGTTGACAGGGTAGCAACAGATACGCAGTATTTT. It is translated as CGVDRVATDTQYF.